One sample yielded the 5 T cell receptor beta chains listed below, sequenced in a study of tissue T cells after allogeneic stem cell transplantation. Sequencing used immunoSEQ multiplex PCR; TCRdb keeps in-frame clones, though not all of them. Among approximately 8,800 clones listed, about 37% were seen once. This sample's time point: mouse harvest day 14 after allogeneic transplant. The graft held 10^6 splenic CD5+ T cells and 10^7 T-cell-depleted bone marrow cells. Material: skin. These receptors came from a female BALB/c mouse given C57BL/6 T cells with graft-versus-host disease after an allogeneic hematopoietic cell transplant.

This clone was counted between two and nine times. The genes are named according to mouse. Read coverage stops 1 residue before the CDR3 terminus; the germline J gene supplies the remainder. The rearrangement uses TRBV15 and TRBJ1-1; no definite D call. CDR1 SGHND and CDR2 FRSKSL come from the germline V gene. Trimming took 4 bases from V and 0 from J, leaving 6 bases between them. The CDR3 has 13 amino acids. The covered CDR3 bases are TGTGCCAGCAGTTCACAGTCAAACACAGAAGTCTTC. It specifies CASSSQSNTEVF. In full, the CDR3 is CASSSQSNTEVFF.

Note on this clone: The gene names here belong to mouse. The sequence runs out 1 residue before the end of the CDR3; the remainder is reconstructed from the germline J gene. The genes are TRBV3 and TRBJ2-3, with D unresolved. V gave up 5 bases and J gave up 0 bases, with 9 bases separating them. The CDR3 sequence is 14 residues long. From germline, CDR1 is SNHLY and CDR2 FYNGKV (reference sequence). The DNA read from the CDR3 is TGTGCCAGCAGCAACCTCGGTAGTGCAGAAACGCTGTAT. It specifies CASSNLGSAETLY. The CDR3 in its entirety is CASSNLGSAETLYF.

Comments on this clone: Mouse germline and gene names are used. The read falls 1 residue short of the CDR3 end, and the missing part is taken from the germline J gene. V is TRBV23 and J is TRBJ2-1; the table's TRBD2 call for D was not verified on the DNA. The CDR3 runs 16 residues. From germline, CDR1 is KGHTA and CDR2 FQNQQP. The CDR3 loop reads CSSSQSPWVNYAEQFF. The CDR3 DNA, read in part, is TGCTCCAGCAGTCAATCGCCCTGGGTTAACTATGCTGAGCAGTTC.

In the case of this clone: The germline and genes are mouse ones. The read ends 1 residue shy of where the CDR3 ends; the end is completed using the germline J gene. The V gene is TRBV23, the J gene TRBJ2-5; the DNA was not compared with TRBD2, the D call given in the table. This CDR3 is built from 13 residues. The V gene's germline CDR1 is KGHTA and CDR2 FQNQQP. The CDR3: CSSSQSVWDTQYF. CDR3 DNA, as far as it was read: TGCTCCAGCAGTCAATCAGTCTGGGACACCCAGTAC.

Turning to this clone: Genes and germline are mouse. The DNA ends 1 residue before the CDR3 does, and the rest of the CDR3 is filled in from the germline J gene. The V call is TRBV12-2, the J call TRBJ2-7; the match to TRBD1 covers 9 bases. The junction had 2 bases not matched to a gene; V was cut back by 2 bases and J by 4 bases. Germline-derived CDR1 and CDR2 are SGHLS and HYDKME. This CDR3 is 13 amino acids long. CDR3 sequence reads: CASSRQGEYEQYF. The sequenced part of the CDR3 DNA is TGTGCCAGCTCTCGACAGGGGGAGTATGAACAGTAC.